This passage covers 24 T cell receptor beta chains from one sample sequenced in a study of T cells of healthy individuals (dated by TCRdb to between 2018 and 2020). Receptors were amplified or captured by 5' RACE. Sequencing relied on an Illumina MiSeq. Using fastp trimming at Q25 and MiXCR clonotype assembly, TCRdb reanalyzed the public sequencing data and kept in-frame beta chains. Every entry covers one CDR3 protein and lists the most common genes and DNA from its rows. A total of around 98,000 distinct CDR3 sequences appear in this sample, 17% of them only once. The ten most abundant clones make up over 5% of the sample. The receptors shown here come from a human donor in good health.

The genes are TRBV4-3 and TRBJ2-2; D possibly corresponds to TRBD1 (6 bases). CDR1 is LGHNA and CDR2 is YSLEER in the germline V gene. This CDR3 contains 16 residues. Deletions cut 0 bases from V and 2 bases from J, with 10 bases between. The CDR3 DNA follows: TGCGCCAGCAGCCAAGACAGGGGTGGAAACACCGGGGAGCTGTTTTTT. The encoded protein is CASSQDRGGNTGELFF.

The chain has TRBV29-1 and TRBJ2-7; 9 bases fit TRBD1. The CDR3 consists of 12 residues. J lost 5 bases, V lost 5 bases, and 4 bases had no gene match. Germline V gene lookup returns CDR1 SQVTM and CDR2 ANQGSEA. CDR3 loop: CSVRDRANEQYF. The DNA of the CDR3 is TGCAGCGTTCGGGACAGGGCAAACGAGCAGTACTTC.

The rearrangement links TRBV7-2 to TRBJ2-3; 11 nucleotides agree with TRBD2. Trimming at V came to 5 bases and at J to 5 bases, leaving 9 bases not matched to a gene. Germline values: CDR1 SGHTA, CDR2 FQGNSA. This CDR3 has 16 residues. The CDR3 DNA follows: TGTGCCAGCAGCCCTCGACTAGCGGGGAGGATAGATACGCAGTATTTT. This encodes CASSPRLAGRIDTQYF. Filled out from reference TRBV7-2 and TRBJ2-3, the complete variable domain reads GAGVSQSPSNKVTEKGKDVELRCDPISGHTALYWYRQSLGQGLEFLIYFQGNSAPDKSGLPSDRFSAERTGGSVSTLTIQRTQQEDSAVYLCASSPRLAGRIDTQYFGPGTRLTVL.

This clonotype has just a few counts. The chain employs TRBV27 and TRBJ1-2; D is perhaps TRBD1 (6 bases). Deletions cut 2 bases from V and 7 bases from J, with 20 bases between. Germline V CDR1 and CDR2: MNHEY, SMNVEV (reference sequence). The CDR3 is 16 residues long. CDR3 region: CASSLQKGQGRTGYTF. As DNA, the CDR3 is TGTGCCAGCAGTTTACAAAAGGGGCAGGGGAGGACTGGCTACACCTTC.

The genes are TRBV6-9 and TRBJ2-7; the match to TRBD1 covers 7 bases. CDR3 length: 17 amino acids. CDR1 and CDR2 (germline): MNHGY, SVAAGI. Germline trimming cut 4 bases from V and 1 base from J; bases unmatched to any gene: 13. CDR3 region: CASSFLLHRGGSYEQYF. As DNA, the CDR3 is TGTGCCAGCAGTTTTCTCCTTCACAGGGGTGGGTCCTACGAGCAGTACTTC.

In its sample, this clonotype was seen a few times. This sequence joins TRBV2 and TRBJ1-6; D remains unclear. V lost 1 base and J lost 6, with 7 bases in between. Germline CDR1 and CDR2: SNHLY and FYNNEI. The CDR3 has 14 amino acids. CDR3 in amino acids: CASSEGQVNSPLHF. The CDR3 DNA follows: TGTGCCAGCAGTGAAGGTCAAGTTAATTCACCCCTCCACTTT.

This clonotype was seen ten or more times. This chain links TRBV27 with TRBJ1-1; no clear D. V shed 11 bases and J shed 1 base, with 14 bases lying between them. The CDR3 covers 13 residues. Germline CDR1 and CDR2: MNHEY and SMNVEV (reference sequence). The CDR3: CAVRALKNTEAFF. In nucleotides, the CDR3 is TGTGCCGTTAGGGCACTTAAGAACACTGAAGCTTTCTTT.

The V and J genes are TRBV14 and TRBJ2-5; D unresolved. Germline CDR1 SGHDN, CDR2 FVKESK. V gave up 4 bases and J gave up 5 bases, with 5 bases separating them. The CDR3 has 11 amino acids. The CDR3 DNA reads TGTGCCAGCAGCCGACGGGAGACCCAGTACTTC. It codes for CASSRRETQYF.

This clonotype turned up a few times. J is TRBJ2-5 and V is TRBV10-3, with D possibly matching TRBD1 (6 bases). The CDR3 runs 13 residues. With 5 bases removed from V and 2 bases from J, the gap between germline ends came to 9 bases. CDR1 and CDR2 from the germline V gene are ENHRY and SYGVKD. The CDR3 nucleotides are TGTGCCATCAGTCGACAGGCACAAGAGACCCAGTACTTC. Residues: CAISRQAQETQYF.

This clonotype was counted a few times. The rearrangement joins TRBV12-3 or TRBV12-4 to TRBJ2-7, with 10 bases aligning to TRBD1. The CDR3 contains 16 residues. Trimming at V came to 7 bases and at J to 5 bases, leaving 14 bases not matched to a gene. CDR3 amino acids: CASTIRQGARIDEQYF. The CDR3 nucleotides read TGTGCCAGCACAATACGACAGGGGGCGCGTATCGACGAGCAGTACTTC.

The chain couples TRBV29-1 to TRBJ2-5; D might be TRBD1 or TRBD2, each matching 5 bases. The CDR3 consists of 13 residues. Germline CDR1 reads SQVTM; CDR2 reads ANQGSEA. The V and J ends lost 7 bases and 5 bases respectively, with 17 bases between them. In nucleotides, the CDR3 is TGCAGCGGAGCTAGGGGACCTCGGGAGACCCAGTACTTC. Translation gives CSGARGPRETQYF.

This clonotype showed up just a few times. This sequence joins TRBV29-1 and TRBJ2-5; a weak D match, TRBD1 (6 bases). CDR3 length: 17 amino acids. Germline V CDR1 and CDR2: SQVTM, ANQGSEA. The V and J ends lost 4 bases and 5 bases respectively, with 26 bases between them. CDR3 sequence reads: CSVVSGAPTPAGETQYF. As DNA, the CDR3 is TGCAGCGTTGTATCAGGGGCACCAACTCCTGCCGGGGAGACCCAGTACTTC. Combining the CDR3 with reference TRBV29-1 and TRBJ2-5 gives the whole variable domain SAVISQKPSRDICQRGTSLTIQCQVDSQVTMMFWYRQQPGQSLTLIATANQGSEATYESGFVIDKFPISRPNLTFSTLTVSNMSPEDSSIYLCSVVSGAPTPAGETQYFGPGTRLLVL.

In the case of this clonotype: A clone one base away is much larger, so this may be a read error. The rearrangement uses TRBV20-1 and TRBJ1-5, with D perhaps matching TRBD1 (5 bases). The CDR3 runs 15 residues. Germline CDR1 DFQATT, CDR2 SNEGSKA (reference sequence). The CDR3 nucleotides are TGCAGTGCCATCCCTACAATGCTGGGGCATCAGCCCCGGCATTTT. As protein: CSAIPTMLGHQPRHF.

This chain links TRBV5-1 with TRBJ2-3; TRBD1 might be the D (6 bases). The germline gives CDR1 SGHRS, CDR2 YFSETQ. The CDR3 contains 13 residues. V was shortened by 5 bases and J by 0 bases, with 7 bases between the two germline ends. The CDR3 spells CASRRGSTDTQYF. CDR3 in DNA: TGCGCCAGCAGGAGGGGGAGCACAGATACGCAGTATTTT.

V gene TRBV5-1 combines with J gene TRBJ2-1; D might be TRBD2 (5 bases). V dropped 7 bases and J dropped 8 bases, with 19 bases sitting between them. The germline V gene encodes CDR1 SGHRS and CDR2 YFSETQ. The CDR3 length is 14 residues. In nucleotides, the CDR3 is TGCGCCAGCGGAGCTTCTGGGAGAATCGATGAGCAGTTCTTC. Translating it yields CASGASGRIDEQFF.

This clonotype was seen more than once but under ten times. This rearrangement joins TRBV7-9 to TRBJ2-7, with D tentatively TRBD1 (5 bases). This CDR3 region has 13 residues. Trimming cost V 4 bases and J 4 bases, with 11 bases left between them. Germline V gene lookup returns CDR1 SEHNR and CDR2 FQNEAQ (reference sequence). The CDR3 DNA sequence: TGTGCCAGCAGCTCCTCGACAGAATACGAGCAGTACTTC. This translates into CASSSSTEYEQYF. The variable domain in full, with the rest retrieved from reference TRBV7-9 and TRBJ2-7, is DTGVSQNPRHKITKRGQNVTFRCDPISEHNRLYWYRQTLGQGPEFLTYFQNEAQLEKSRLLSDRFSAERPKGSFSTLEIQRTEQGDSAMYLCASSSSTEYEQYFGPGTRLTVT.

This clonotype was recorded many times. The rearrangement uses TRBV12-3 or TRBV12-4 and TRBJ2-3; 8 positions agree with TRBD2. V was pared by 2 bases and J by 6 bases, with 4 bases of the junction left unmatched. The CDR3 is 14 residues long. The CDR3 is CASSLQRGRDTQYF. CDR3 in DNA: TGTGCCAGCAGTTTACAGCGGGGGCGTGATACGCAGTATTTT.

In this sample, this clonotype turned up many times. V gene TRBV19 combines with J gene TRBJ2-1, with D perhaps matching TRBD2 (5 bases). Germline-derived CDR1 and CDR2 are LNHDA and SQIVND (reference sequence). The CDR3 extends over 14 amino acids. Trimming took 3 bases from V and 3 from J, leaving 9 bases between them. The CDR3 DNA reads TGTGCCAGTAGTATTGACCGGGACTACAATGAGCAGTTCTTC. This translates into CASSIDRDYNEQFF.

The chain is built from TRBV5-1 and TRBJ2-3; TRBD1 is a possible D gene (6 bases). V lost 0 bases and J lost 0, with 8 bases in between. CDR3 size: 15 residues. Germline V CDR1 and CDR2: SGHRS, YFSETQ. CDR3 nucleotide sequence: TGCGCCAGCAGCTTGGGCAGGGGAAGCACAGATACGCAGTATTTT. Encoded protein: CASSLGRGSTDTQYF.

There are many counts of this clonotype. The chain joins TRBV5-6 to TRBJ2-6; D unclear. Germline-derived CDR1 and CDR2 are SGHDT and YYEEEE. The V end lost 1 base, the J end lost 0 bases, and 17 bases lay between the germline ends. There are 19 residues in the CDR3. The CDR3 DNA follows: TGTGCCAGCAGCTTGTTCGTGTACGGAACAGTCTCTGGGGCCAACGTCCTGACTTTC. It specifies CASSLFVYGTVSGANVLTF.

The rearrangement links TRBV20-1 to TRBJ2-7; tentative D call: TRBD1 (5 bases). CDR1 is DFQATT, CDR2 SNEGSKA, per germline (reference sequence). The CDR3 contains 17 residues. Trimming stripped 4 bases from V and 2 bases from J, with 24 bases between. The CDR3 loop is CSAKGQGSDLRPYEQYF. CDR3 sequence (DNA): TGCAGTGCTAAAGGACAAGGGTCTGACTTGCGACCCTACGAGCAGTACTTC.

CDR3 protein: CSAEKRAGGHNEQFF. Here the CDR3 DNA reads TGCAGTGCCGAGAAACGAGCGGGGGGGCACAATGAGCAGTTCTTC. This chain links TRBV20-1 with TRBJ2-1, with 10 bases lining up with TRBD2. V lost 6 bases, J lost 5 bases, and 10 bases stayed unmatched. The CDR3 runs to 15 residues. Per the germline V gene, CDR1 is DFQATT and CDR2 is SNEGSKA (reference sequence).

This clonotype was recorded a few times. The chain links TRBV30 to TRBJ2-2, with a possible D match to TRBD1 (7 bases). Trimming took 4 bases from V and 3 from J, leaving 12 bases between them. The CDR3 contains 14 residues. The germline V gene has CDR1 GTSNPN and CDR2 SVGIG (reference sequence). DNA for the CDR3: TGTGCCTGGACGACAGGGACTGACACCGGGGAGCTGTTTTTT. Its translation is CAWTTGTDTGELFF.

The chain combines TRBV7-3 with TRBJ2-1; 7 nucleotides agree with TRBD1. The CDR3 has 13 residues. V shed 5 bases, J shed 9 bases, and the junction held 7 bases outside the gene matches. CDR1 is SGHTA and CDR2 is FQGTGA in the germline V gene. The CDR3 DNA sequence: TGTGCCAGCAGCACAAGACAGGGCGGTGAGCAGTTCTTC. Translating it yields CASSTRQGGEQFF.